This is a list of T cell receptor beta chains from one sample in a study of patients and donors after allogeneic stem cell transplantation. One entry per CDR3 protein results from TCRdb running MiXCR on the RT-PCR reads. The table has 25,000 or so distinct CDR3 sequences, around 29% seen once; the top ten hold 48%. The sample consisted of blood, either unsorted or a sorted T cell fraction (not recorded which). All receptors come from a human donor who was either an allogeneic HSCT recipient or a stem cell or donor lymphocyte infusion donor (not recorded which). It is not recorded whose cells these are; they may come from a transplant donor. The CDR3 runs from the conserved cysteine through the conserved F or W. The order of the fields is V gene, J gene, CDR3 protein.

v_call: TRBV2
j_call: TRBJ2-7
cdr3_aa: CASKGPNPRGYEQYF

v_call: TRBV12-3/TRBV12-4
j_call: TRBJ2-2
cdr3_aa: CASSFTNTGELFF

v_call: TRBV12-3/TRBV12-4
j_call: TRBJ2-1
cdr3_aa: CASSRYRDPDEQFF

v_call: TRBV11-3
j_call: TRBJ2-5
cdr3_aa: CASSQGARGKETQYF

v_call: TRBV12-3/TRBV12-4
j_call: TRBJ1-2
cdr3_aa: CASRPRQGGYYGYTF

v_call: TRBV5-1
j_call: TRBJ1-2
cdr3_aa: CASSLRGGPNYGYTF

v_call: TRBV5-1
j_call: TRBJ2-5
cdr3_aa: CASSLEQETQYF

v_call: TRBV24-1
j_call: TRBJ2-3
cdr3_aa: CATSDGPFADTQYF

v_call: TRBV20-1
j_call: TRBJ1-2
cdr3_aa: CSVDQGADGYTF

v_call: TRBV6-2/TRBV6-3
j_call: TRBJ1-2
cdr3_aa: CASSYRDRGHGYTF

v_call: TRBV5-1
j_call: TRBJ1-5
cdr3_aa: CASSLTEGNQPQHF

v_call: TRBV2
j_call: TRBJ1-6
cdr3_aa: CASSGDSPLHF

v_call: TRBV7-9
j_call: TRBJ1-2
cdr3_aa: CATTEGQGRGYGYTF

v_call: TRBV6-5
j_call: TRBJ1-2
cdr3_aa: CASRGSDYGYTF

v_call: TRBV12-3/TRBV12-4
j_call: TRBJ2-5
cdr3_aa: CASSFRRTQYF

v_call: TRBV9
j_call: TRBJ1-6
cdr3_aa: CASSVRPGQPSPLHF

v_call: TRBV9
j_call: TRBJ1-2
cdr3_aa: CASSARGDYGYTF

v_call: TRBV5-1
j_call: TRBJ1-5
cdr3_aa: CASSLGPGNSNQPQHF

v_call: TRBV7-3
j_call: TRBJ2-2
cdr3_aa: CASSLNRGGTGELFF

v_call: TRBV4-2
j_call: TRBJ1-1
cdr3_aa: CASSQVTEPEAFF

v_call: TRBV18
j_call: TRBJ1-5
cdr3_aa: CASSDTGVNQPQHF

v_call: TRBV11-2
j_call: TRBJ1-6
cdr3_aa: CASSPGTRNSPLHF

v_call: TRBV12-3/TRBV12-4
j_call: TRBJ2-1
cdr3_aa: CASRSQGAGYNEQFF

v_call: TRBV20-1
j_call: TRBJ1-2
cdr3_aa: CSAVWTGLYGYTF

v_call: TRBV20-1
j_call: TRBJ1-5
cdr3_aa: CSARTQAQPQHF

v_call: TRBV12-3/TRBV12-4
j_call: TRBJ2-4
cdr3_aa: CASSLTNIQYF

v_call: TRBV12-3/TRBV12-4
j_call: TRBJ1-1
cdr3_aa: CASSPRTGNTEAFF

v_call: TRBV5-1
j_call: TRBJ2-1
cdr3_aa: CASSLGLAGAYNEQFF

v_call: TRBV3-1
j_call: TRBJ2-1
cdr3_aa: CASSQDLGQGGYNEQFF

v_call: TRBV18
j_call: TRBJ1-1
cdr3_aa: CASSPRGEETEAFF

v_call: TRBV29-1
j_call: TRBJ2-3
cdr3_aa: CSVEDTDTQYF

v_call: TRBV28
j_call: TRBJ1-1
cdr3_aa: CASSLFRDFTEAFF

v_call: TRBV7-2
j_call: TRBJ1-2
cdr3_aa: CASSLGQVTNYGYTF

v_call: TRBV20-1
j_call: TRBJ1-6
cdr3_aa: CSASTGRENNSPLHF

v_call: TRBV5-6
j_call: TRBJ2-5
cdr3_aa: CASSYTQETQYF

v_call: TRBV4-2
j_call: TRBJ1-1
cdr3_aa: CASSSRGGRMNTEAFF

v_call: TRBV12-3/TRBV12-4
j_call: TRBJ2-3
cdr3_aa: CASSSAGTWEADTQYF

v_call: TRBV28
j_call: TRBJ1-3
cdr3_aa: CASSRQGYGNTIYF

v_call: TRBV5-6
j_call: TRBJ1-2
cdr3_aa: CASSPGTLQTMGYGYTF

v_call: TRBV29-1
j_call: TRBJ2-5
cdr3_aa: CSVCTGTGVETQYF

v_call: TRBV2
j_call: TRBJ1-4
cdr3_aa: CASTSGRFNEKLFF

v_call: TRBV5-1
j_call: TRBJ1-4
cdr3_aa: CASSLEVSNEKLFF

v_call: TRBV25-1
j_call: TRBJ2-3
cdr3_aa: CASSRGEWADTQYF

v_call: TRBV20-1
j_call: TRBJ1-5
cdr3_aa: CSAPKTDSNQPQHF

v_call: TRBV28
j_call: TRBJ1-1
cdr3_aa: CASSYSYEAFF

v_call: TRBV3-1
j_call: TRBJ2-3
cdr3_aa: CASSQDVAGGITDTQYF

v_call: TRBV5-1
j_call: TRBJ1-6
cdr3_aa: CASTPGGQGNFSPLHF

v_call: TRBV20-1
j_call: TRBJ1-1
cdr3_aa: CSAIPGRGMNTEAFF

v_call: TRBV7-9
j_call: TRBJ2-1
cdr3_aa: CASSPVPNEQFF

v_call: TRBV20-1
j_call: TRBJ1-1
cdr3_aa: CSAESRHNTEAFF

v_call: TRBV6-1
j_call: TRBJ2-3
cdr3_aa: CASRTGGTDTQYF

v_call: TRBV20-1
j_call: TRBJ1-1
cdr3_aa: CSASPETNTEAFF